A selection of T cell receptor beta chains follows, all from one sample in a study of shared clonotypes between healthy human individuals. The method was immunoSEQ multiplex PCR; TCRdb's version includes in-frame clones alone and lacks a portion of them. Of about 960,000 clones detected, around three quarters appear once; the ten largest clones hold approximately 1.5%. The specimen was memory CD4+ T cells sorted from blood. Receptors originate from a man younger than 30 in good health. Each CDR3 is given with its conserved first and last residue. Each record gives: D gene, V gene, clone size, J gene, CDR3 protein, CDR3 DNA. D genes are given only for firm matches. Rows give clone size only sometimes, using once, few, many, or a class for an expanded clone.

>TRBD2|TRBV29-1|NA|TRBJ2-1
CSATSPSGRAPEQFF
TGCAGCGCCACCTCCCCTAGCGGGAGGGCCCCTGAGCAGTTCTTC
>TRBD1|TRBV6-5|NA|TRBJ1-1
CASSYGTANTEAFF
TGTGCCAGCAGTTACGGGACAGCGAACACTGAAGCTTTCTTT
>NA|TRBV4-3|few|TRBJ2-1
CASSRDQRSNEQFF
TGCGCCAGCAGCCGGGATCAAAGGTCCAATGAGCAGTTCTTC
>NA|TRBV30|few|TRBJ1-5
CAWSQKGFNQPQHF
TGTGCCTGGAGTCAAAAAGGCTTTAATCAGCCCCAGCATTTT
>TRBD2|TRBV7-2|NA|TRBJ2-5
CASSSTSGMLTQYF
TGTGCCAGCAGCTCAACAAGCGGGATGTTAACCCAGTACTTC
>NA|TRBV11-3|NA|TRBJ1-1
CASSLVGGNTEAFF
TGTGCCAGCAGCTTAGTGGGGGGGAATACTGAAGCTTTCTTT
>NA|TRBV11-1|NA|TRBJ2-1
CASSLGTTYNEQFF
TGTGCCAGCAGCTTAGGGACTACCTACAATGAGCAGTTCTTC
>NA|TRBV4-3|few|TRBJ1-6
CASSQDYKEGSPLHF
TGCGCCAGCAGCCAAGATTATAAGGAGGGATCACCCCTCCACTTT
>NA|TRBV28|NA|TRBJ2-7
CASSLFTYEQYF
TGTGCCAGCAGTTTGTTCACCTACGAGCAGTACTTC
>NA|TRBV19|NA|TRBJ1-5
CASRQAGLPPIFPSNQPQHF
TGTGCCAGTAGGCAAGCGGGCCTTCCCCCCATTTTCCCCAGCAATCAGCCCCAGCATTTT
>NA|TRBV7-2|NA|TRBJ2-7
CASSSRTSTHYEQYF
TGTGCCAGCAGCTCCCGAACTAGCACACACTACGAGCAGTACTTC
>NA|TRBV2|NA|TRBJ1-1
CASSVSGSMNTEAFF
TGTGCCAGCAGTGTTTCAGGGTCAATGAACACTGAAGCTTTCTTT
>TRBD1|TRBV5-6|NA|TRBJ1-1
CASSPGVGGWTEAFF
TGTGCCAGCAGCCCGGGGGTAGGGGGCTGGACTGAAGCTTTCTTT
>TRBD1|TRBV6-5|NA|TRBJ2-7
CASRKQGLSYEQYF
TGTGCCAGCAGAAAACAGGGGCTGTCCTACGAGCAGTACTTC
>NA|TRBV20-1|once|TRBJ2-1
CSAPDYNEQFF
TGCAGTGCTCCCGACTACAATGAGCAGTTCTTC
>NA|TRBV6-1|NA|TRBJ2-7
CAGGTGFQEQYF
TGTGCCGGAGGGACGGGTTTTCAGGAGCAGTACTTC
>TRBD1|TRBV15|NA|TRBJ2-7
CATSRSGQVGNEQYF
TGTGCCACCAGCAGGTCAGGACAGGTGGGAAACGAGCAGTACTTC
>NA|TRBV2|NA|TRBJ2-5
CASSQETQYF
TGTGCCAGCAGTCAAGAGACCCAGTACTTC
>NA|TRBV5-1|NA|TRBJ2-3
CASSLESAHTDTQYF
TGCGCCAGCAGCTTGGAGAGCGCCCACACAGATACGCAGTATTTT
>NA|TRBV18|NA|TRBJ1-1
CASSPTSGRNTEAFF
TGTGCCAGCTCACCCACTTCTGGTAGGAACACTGAAGCTTTCTTT
>NA|TRBV4-1|few|TRBJ1-6
CASSQDSLDSPLHF
TGCGCCAGCAGCCAAGATTCTTTGGATTCACCCCTCCACTTT
>TRBD1|TRBV12-5|NA|TRBJ1-3
CASGLVTTGGRGNTIYF
TGTGCTAGTGGTTTGGTAACGACAGGGGGTAGAGGAAACACCATATATTTT
>TRBD2|TRBV10-3|NA|TRBJ2-2
CAIGPSGNEGELFF
TGTGCCATCGGTCCTAGCGGGAATGAAGGGGAGCTGTTTTTT
>NA|TRBV28|NA|TRBJ2-7
CASSPSGRYAYEQYF
TGTGCCAGCAGTCCCTCCGGCAGGTACGCCTACGAGCAGTACTTC